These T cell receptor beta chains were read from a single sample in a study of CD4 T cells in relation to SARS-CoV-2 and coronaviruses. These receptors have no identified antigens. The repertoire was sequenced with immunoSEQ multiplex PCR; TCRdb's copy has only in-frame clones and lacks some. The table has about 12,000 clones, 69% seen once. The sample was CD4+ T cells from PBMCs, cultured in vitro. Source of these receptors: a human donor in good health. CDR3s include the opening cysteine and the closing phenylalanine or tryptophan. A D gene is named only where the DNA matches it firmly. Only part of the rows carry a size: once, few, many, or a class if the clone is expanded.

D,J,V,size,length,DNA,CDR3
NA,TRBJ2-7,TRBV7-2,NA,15,TGTGCCAGCGACTGGAGGGCAGGGAGCTCCTACGAGCAGTACTTC,CASDWRAGSSYEQYF
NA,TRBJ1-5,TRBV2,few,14,TGTGCCAGCAGTGACCAGGCAGGGGTCCAGCCCCAGCATTTT,CASSDQAGVQPQHF
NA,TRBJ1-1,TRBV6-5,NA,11,TGTGCCAGCACAATGAACACTGAAGCTTTCTTT,CASTMNTEAFF
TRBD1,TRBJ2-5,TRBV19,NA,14,TGTGCCAGTAGCAGACAGGGGATTGGGGAGACCCAGTACTTC,CASSRQGIGETQYF
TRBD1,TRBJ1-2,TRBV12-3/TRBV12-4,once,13,TGTGCCAGCAGCCCGGGACAGGACAGGTGCTACACCTTC,CASSPGQDRCYTF
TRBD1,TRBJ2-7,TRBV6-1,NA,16,TGTGCCAGCAGTGAAGGTCCATGGACAGGAAACTACGAGCAGTACTTC,CASSEGPWTGNYEQYF
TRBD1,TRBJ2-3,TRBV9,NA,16,TGTGCCAGCAGCGTAGATGCAGGGGGCCGATCAGCTACGCAGTATTTT,CASSVDAGGRSATQYF
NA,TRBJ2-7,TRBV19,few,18,TGTGCCAGTAGTCCAGAGGGTAGCGGAGCACTCGGTCGCTACGAGCAGTACTTC,CASSPEGSGALGRYEQYF
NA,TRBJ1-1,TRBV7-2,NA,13,TGTGCCAGCAGCACGTTTGAGGTCACTGAAGCTTTCTTT,CASSTFEVTEAFF
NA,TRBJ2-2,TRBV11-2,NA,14,TGTGCCAGCAGCTTAGTCTTCGACACCGGGGAGCTGTTTTTT,CASSLVFDTGELFF
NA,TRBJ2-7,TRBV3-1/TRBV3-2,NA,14,TGTGCCAGCAGCCAAGGACCCGAGACCTACGAGCAGTACTTC,CASSQGPETYEQYF
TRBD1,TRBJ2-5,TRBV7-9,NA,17,TGTGCCAGCAGCAGAAGGACAGGGGCGAATATACAAGAGACCCAGTACTTC,CASSRRTGANIQETQYF
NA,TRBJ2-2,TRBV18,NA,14,TGTGCCAGCTCACCACTTGTGGCCGCCGGGGAGCTGTTTTTT,CASSPLVAAGELFF
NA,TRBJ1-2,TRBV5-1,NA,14,TGCGCCAGCAGCGACGAGCAAACACGCTATGGCTACACCTTC,CASSDEQTRYGYTF
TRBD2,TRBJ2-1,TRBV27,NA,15,TGTGCCAGCAGTGATCTGACTAGCGGGAGCTATGAGCAGTTCTTC,CASSDLTSGSYEQFF
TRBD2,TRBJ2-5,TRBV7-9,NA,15,TGTGCCAGCAGATCAATGCTGACTAGCTCAGAGACCCAGTACTTC,CASRSMLTSSETQYF
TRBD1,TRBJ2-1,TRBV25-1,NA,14,TGTGCCAGCAGTGAAGGACAGGCCTACAATGAGCAGTTCTTC,CASSEGQAYNEQFF
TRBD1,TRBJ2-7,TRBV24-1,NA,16,TGTGCCACCAGTGATTCGGCCCCAGGGGGCCAGGACGAGCAGTACTTC,CATSDSAPGGQDEQYF
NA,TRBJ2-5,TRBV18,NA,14,TGTGCCAGCTCACTACGGGGCCTTCAAGAGACCCAGTACTTC,CASSLRGLQETQYF
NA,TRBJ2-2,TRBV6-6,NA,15,TGTGCCAGCAGTTCCGCCGGCCTCTTCACCGGGGAGCTGTTTTTT,CASSSAGLFTGELFF
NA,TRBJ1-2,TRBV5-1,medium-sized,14,TGCGCCAGCAGCCCTTCAGGGTCCAACTATGGCTACACCTTC,CASSPSGSNYGYTF
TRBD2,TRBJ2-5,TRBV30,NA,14,TGTGCCTGGAGACTAGCGGGAGGGCCAGGGACCCAGTACTTC,CAWRLAGGPGTQYF
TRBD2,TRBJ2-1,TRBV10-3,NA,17,TGTGCCATCAGTGAAGTAGCGGGAGGGACCAACTCCAATGAGCAGTTCTTC,CAISEVAGGTNSNEQFF
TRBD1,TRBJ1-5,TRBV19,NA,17,TGTGCCAGAGGGTTCGTGGGACAGGGATATAGCAATCAGCCCCAGCATTTT,CARGFVGQGYSNQPQHF
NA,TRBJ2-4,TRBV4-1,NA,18,TGCGCCAGCAGCCAAGATCGGATGGGCGACAGGCGAAAAAACATTCAGTACTTC,CASSQDRMGDRRKNIQYF
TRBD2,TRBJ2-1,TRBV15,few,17,TGTGCCACCAGCAGAGCCGGACTAGCAGGCTCCTACAATGAGCAGTTCTTC,CATSRAGLAGSYNEQFF
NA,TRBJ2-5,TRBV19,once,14,TGTGCCAGTAGTATGGGGGCGGGAGAAGAGACCCAGTACTTC,CASSMGAGEETQYF
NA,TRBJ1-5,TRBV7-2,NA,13,TGTGCCAGCAGCTTAGGTTTGAATCAGCCCCAGCATTTT,CASSLGLNQPQHF
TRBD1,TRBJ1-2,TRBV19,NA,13,TGTGCCAGTTGGGACAGGGGGTACTATGGCTACACCTTC,CASWDRGYYGYTF
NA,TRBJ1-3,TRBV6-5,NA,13,TGTGCCAGCAGGCTCCTCCATGGAAACACCATATATTTT,CASRLLHGNTIYF
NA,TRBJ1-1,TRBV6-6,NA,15,TGTGCCAGCAGTCTTCGACAGCCGATGAACACTGAAGCTTTCTTT,CASSLRQPMNTEAFF
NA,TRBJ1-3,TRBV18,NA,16,TGTGCCAGCTCACCAAATGAGGGGCTCGCTGGAAACACCATATATTTT,CASSPNEGLAGNTIYF
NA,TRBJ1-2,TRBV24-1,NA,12,TGTGCCACCAGTGATTCTAGCTATGGCTACACCTTC,CATSDSSYGYTF
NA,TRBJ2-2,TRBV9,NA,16,TGTGCCAGCAGCGTAGGGGCGGACCCAAACACCGGGGAGCTGTTTTTT,CASSVGADPNTGELFF
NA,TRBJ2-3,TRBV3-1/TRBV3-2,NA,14,TGTGCCAGCAGCCCCCCGGGTAGTGGAGATACGCAGTATTTT,CASSPPGSGDTQYF
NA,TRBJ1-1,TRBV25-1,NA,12,TGTGCCAGCAGTGATCTAAACACTGAAGCTTTCTTT,CASSDLNTEAFF
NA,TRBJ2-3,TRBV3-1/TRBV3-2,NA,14,TGTGCCAGCAGCCTTAAAGTACGGGCAGATACGCAGTATTTT,CASSLKVRADTQYF
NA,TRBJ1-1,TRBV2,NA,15,TGTGCCAGCAGTGAAATCGGGTTCGGGGTACCTGAAGCTTTCTTT,CASSEIGFGVPEAFF
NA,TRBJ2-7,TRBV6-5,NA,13,TGTGCCAGCGAAGGCGGGGGCTCGGACGAGCAGTACTTC,CASEGGGSDEQYF
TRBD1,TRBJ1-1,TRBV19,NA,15,TGTGCCAGTAAAACGGACAGGGGGAAGGGCACTGAAGCTTTCTTT,CASKTDRGKGTEAFF
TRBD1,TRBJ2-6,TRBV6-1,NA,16,TGTGCCAGCAGTGGCACAGGGGGCTCTGGGGCCAACGTCCTGACTTTC,CASSGTGGSGANVLTF
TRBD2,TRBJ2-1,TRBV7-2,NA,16,TGTGCCAGCAGCCCCCTAATTCGACTAGCCGGGAATGAGCAGTTCTTC,CASSPLIRLAGNEQFF
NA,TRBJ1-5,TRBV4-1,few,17,TGCGCCAGCAGCCAAGGAGGAGTTCGGGACAGCAATCAGCCCCAGCATTTT,CASSQGGVRDSNQPQHF
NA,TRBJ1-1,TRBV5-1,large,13,TGCGCCAGCAGCTGGGGGGATGGGAGTGAAGCTTTCTTT,CASSWGDGSEAFF
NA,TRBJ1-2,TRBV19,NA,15,TGTGCCAGTAGTCTGGACGGATCGGGGTCCTATGGCTACACCTTC,CASSLDGSGSYGYTF
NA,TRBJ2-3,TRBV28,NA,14,TGTGCCAGCAGTACTGGGTCACGCACAGATACGCAGTATTTT,CASSTGSRTDTQYF
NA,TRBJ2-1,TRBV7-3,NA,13,TGTGCCAGCAGCTTAGATGGGCTACATGAGCAGTTCTTC,CASSLDGLHEQFF
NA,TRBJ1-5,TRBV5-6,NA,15,TGTGCCAGCAGCTCCCTGGGGGGAATAAATCAGCCCCAGCATTTT,CASSSLGGINQPQHF
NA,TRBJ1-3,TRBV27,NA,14,TGTGCCAGCAGGGGACGGAGCTCTGGAAACACCATATATTTT,CASRGRSSGNTIYF
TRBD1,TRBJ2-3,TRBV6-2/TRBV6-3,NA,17,TGTGCCAGCAGTTACTCGTTCAAGGACAGGGGCACAGATACGCAGTATTTT,CASSYSFKDRGTDTQYF
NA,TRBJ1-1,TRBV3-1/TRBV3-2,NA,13,TGTGCCAGCAGCCAAGCGCAGGACACTGAAGCTTTCTTT,CASSQAQDTEAFF